The 10 T cell receptor beta chains below come from one sample, sequenced in a study of blood T cell repertoires in COVID-19. Clones were sequenced by immunoSEQ multiplex PCR, and TCRdb holds only the in-frame ones, with some missing. The top ten hold under 6% of the sample, which has about 180,000 clones, about 85% seen once. Material: peripheral blood. These receptors all stem from a woman in her fifties or sixties with COVID-19, enrolled during active disease.

The chain has TRBV5-4 and TRBJ1-2; the D is unclear. Germline V lookup: CDR1 SGHNT, CDR2 YYREEE (reference sequence). V lost 1 base to trimming and J lost 1 base, with 8 bases between them. The CDR3 consists of 14 residues. As DNA, the CDR3 is TGTGCCAGCAGCTTGTCTTTCAGTAACTATGGCTACACCTTC. Protein: CASSLSFSNYGYTF.

This clone was seen more than once but under ten times. DNA of the CDR3: TGTGCCAGCAGCCAAGACGGGACAGGGGGCGGCTACACCTTC. Translation gives CASSQDGTGGGYTF. This rearrangement joins TRBV4-2 to TRBJ1-2; 12 bases are shared with TRBD1. Germline values: CDR1 LGHNA, CDR2 YNFKEQ. Trimming at V came to 0 bases and at J to 8 bases, leaving 1 base not matched to a gene. The length of the CDR3 is 14 residues.

The CDR3: CASRGGLAGGYEQYF. In DNA form, the CDR3 reads TGTGCCAGCAGGGGAGGTCTAGCGGGGGGCTACGAGCAGTACTTC. J is TRBJ2-7 and V is TRBV6-5; TRBD2 aligns across 11 bases. This CDR3 comprises 15 residues. The V and J ends lost 6 bases and 3 bases, in that order; junction bases with no gene match: 7. Germline-derived CDR1 and CDR2 are MNHEY and SVGAGI.

This chain uses TRBV4-2 with TRBJ2-1; 12 positions match TRBD1. The ends lost 0 bases at V and 0 bases at J; junction bases unmatched: 9. There are 20 residues in the CDR3. Germline CDR1 reads LGHNA; CDR2 reads YNFKEQ. This chain's CDR3 is CASSQDPGTGGASSYNEQFF. CDR3 sequence (DNA): TGTGCCAGCAGCCAAGATCCGGGGACAGGGGGCGCGAGCTCCTACAATGAGCAGTTCTTC.

This clone has just a few counts. The chain combines TRBV2 with TRBJ1-5; D is undetermined. The V gene's germline CDR1 is SNHLY and CDR2 FYNNEI. V gave up 0 bases and J gave up 0 bases, with 6 bases separating them. This CDR3 has 15 residues. The CDR3 loop reads CASSEAWASNQPQHF. The CDR3 coding sequence is TGTGCCAGCAGTGAAGCGTGGGCTAGCAATCAGCCCCAGCATTTT.

This chain links TRBV9 with TRBJ2-1, with 8 bases aligning to TRBD1. The CDR3 is made up of 15 amino acids. V gave up 2 bases and J gave up 6 bases; unmatched junction bases: 7. Germline CDR1 SGDLS, CDR2 YYNGEE. In DNA, the CDR3 is TGTGCCAGCAGCGTCAGGGGGCAGGTTTTCAATGAGCAGTTCTTC. Protein product: CASSVRGQVFNEQFF.

This rearrangement joins TRBV27 to TRBJ2-7; TRBD1 matches 9 bases. The V and J ends lost 6 bases and 5 bases, in that order; junction bases with no gene match: 14. The CDR3 contains 16 residues. The germline gives CDR1 MNHEY, CDR2 SMNVEV (reference sequence). The CDR3 reads CASSFSGTGSGNEQYF. CDR3 nucleotide sequence: TGTGCCAGCAGCTTCTCTGGGACAGGGTCTGGAAACGAGCAGTACTTC.

The CDR3 DNA reads as TGTGCCAGCAGCCTCGGACAGAGTCTTAGCAATCAGCCCCAGCATTTT. Its translation: CASSLGQSLSNQPQHF. The rearrangement uses TRBV7-9 and TRBJ1-5; perhaps TRBD1 as D (6 bases). This CDR3 comprises 16 residues. Trimming removed 5 bases at V and 0 bases at J, with 14 bases between. Germline CDR1 reads SEHNR; CDR2 reads FQNEAQ (reference sequence). The complete variable domain, with remaining parts taken from reference TRBV7-9 and TRBJ1-5, reads DTGVSQNPRHKITKRGQNVTFRCDPISEHNRLYWYRQTLGQGPEFLTYFQNEAQLEKSRLLSDRFSAERPKGSFSTLEIQRTEQGDSAMYLCASSLGQSLSNQPQHFGDGTRLSIL.

The genes are TRBV9 and TRBJ2-5, with 12 nucleotides matching TRBD1. The CDR3 consists of 15 residues. Germline V gives CDR1 SGDLS, CDR2 YYNGEE. V lost 4 bases and J lost 5; bases outside the gene matches: 6. The CDR3 loop reads CASSHGTGGRETQYF. As DNA, the CDR3 is TGTGCCAGCAGCCATGGGACAGGGGGCAGGGAGACCCAGTACTTC.

This chain links TRBV7-9 with TRBJ2-1, with TRBD1 matching 10 bases. The CDR3 is made up of 15 amino acids. V dropped 1 base and J dropped 7; count of bases not matched to a gene: 4. CDR1 and CDR2 from the germline V gene are SEHNR and FQNEAQ (reference sequence). The CDR3 loop reads CASSLGGQGINEQFF. CDR3 sequence (DNA): TGTGCCAGCAGCTTAGGGGGACAGGGGATTAATGAGCAGTTCTTC.